Following are 14 T cell receptor beta chains from one sample sequenced in a study of cytomegalovirus exposure and HLA in healthy donors (dated by TCRdb to about 2017). Library method: the immunoSEQ multiplex PCR assay. For the multiplex PCR, a mixture combining 60 forward primers for TCR Vbeta segments and 13 reverse primers for TCR Jbeta segments was used. Imported from immuneACCESS, the table was reduced by TCRdb to in-frame sequences with V and J called. These copies leave out some clones; in studies compared against another copy, an unresolved V gene accounts for under half, and the cause of the remainder is not known. For this sample the table gives over 80,000 clones, of which 73% were detected only once. The top ten clonotypes cover about 3.5% of the sample. Sequenced material: PBMCs. These receptors all come from a man aged 35-49 years in good health and CMV-seronegative.

The rearrangement uses TRBV11-2 and TRBJ2-7; 9 nucleotides align to TRBD1. This CDR3 has 13 residues. Trimming cost V 5 bases and J 5 bases; bases outside gene matches: 4. Germline V gene sequence: CDR1 SGHAT, CDR2 FQNNGV. CDR3 sequence reads: CASSPRQGDEQYF. CDR3 nucleotides: TGTGCCAGCAGCCCGAGACAGGGGGACGAGCAGTACTTC.

The V call is TRBV10-3, the J call TRBJ2-3, with TRBD2 matching over 12 bases. Trimming removed 4 bases from V and 1 base from J; junction bases left unmatched: 0. The CDR3 has 15 residues. Per germline, CDR1 ENHRY and CDR2 SYGVKD. CDR3: CAISGTSGGTDTQYF. CDR3 bases: TGTGCCATCAGTGGGACTAGCGGGGGCACAGATACGCAGTATTTT.

This clone was seen a few times. As DNA, the CDR3 is TGTGCCAGCAGCTTGCGGATGGGACAGGGTTATCAGCCCCAGCATTTT. Protein sequence: CASSLRMGQGYQPQHF. The gene calls are TRBV5-6 and TRBJ1-5; 9 bases line up with TRBD1. Germline CDR1 SGHDT, CDR2 YYEEEE. This CDR3 region has 16 residues. V shed 1 base, J shed 5 bases, and the junction held 7 bases outside the gene matches. The entire variable domain, with the rest obtained from reference TRBV5-6 and TRBJ1-5, is as follows: DAGVTQSPTHLIKTRGQQVTLRCSPKSGHDTVSWYQQALGQGPQFIFQYYEEEERQRGNFPDRFSGHQFPNYSSELNVNALLLGDSALYLCASSLRMGQGYQPQHFGDGTRLSIL.

CDR3 amino acids: CASSLGARTDTQYF. In DNA form, the CDR3 reads TGTGCCAGCAGTTTGGGGGCACGCACAGATACGCAGTATTTT. The rearrangement uses TRBV28 and TRBJ2-3, with D possibly being TRBD1 (6 bases). The germline V and J ends were trimmed by 3 bases and 1 base, with 8 bases remaining between them. CDR3 size: 14 residues. CDR1 is MDHEN, CDR2 SYDVKM, per germline. The variable domain in full, completed from reference TRBV28 and TRBJ2-3, reads DVKVTQSSRYLVKRTGEKVFLECVQDMDHENMFWYRQDPGLGLRLIYFSYDVKMKEKGDIPEGYSVSREKKERFSLILESASTNQTSMYLCASSLGARTDTQYFGPGTRLTVL.

The CDR3 spells CASSLQDEQYF. The DNA of the CDR3 is TGTGCCAGCAGCTTGCAGGACGAGCAGTACTTC. The chain couples TRBV5-6 to TRBJ2-7; D remains ambiguous. This CDR3 spans 11 amino acids. Trimming stripped 1 base from V and 5 bases from J, with 4 bases between. CDR1 is SGHDT, CDR2 YYEEEE, per germline.

This chain links TRBV20-1 with TRBJ2-5; no clear D gene. V gave up 7 bases and J gave up 2 bases, with 8 bases separating them. Looked up from germline, CDR1 is DFQATT and CDR2 is SNEGSKA (reference sequence). This CDR3 is built from 11 residues. The CDR3 DNA reads as TGCAGTGTGGTGGAGCAAGAGACCCAGTACTTC. Its translation: CSVVEQETQYF.

This clone was seen a handful of times. V gene TRBV5-1 combines with J gene TRBJ1-1; TRBD1 might be the D (5 bases). This CDR3 is 15 amino acids long. V gave up 4 bases and J gave up 0 bases, with 13 bases separating them. The V gene's germline CDR1 is SGHRS and CDR2 YFSETQ. The chain's CDR3 is CASSKEGRVNTEAFF. The CDR3 nucleotides read TGCGCCAGCAGCAAGGAAGGCAGGGTGAACACTGAAGCTTTCTTT.

The CDR3 nucleotides are TGTGCCAGCAGCCGACAAGGGACAGGGAGCTCCTACGAGCAGTACTTC. This sequence encodes CASSRQGTGSSYEQYF. The chain employs TRBV14 and TRBJ2-7, with TRBD1 identical over 9 bases. V trimming: 4 bases; J trimming: 0 bases; junction bases outside the gene matches: 7. Germline CDR1 SGHDN, CDR2 FVKESK. CDR3 length: 16 residues.

The gene calls are TRBV6-1 and TRBJ2-3; maybe TRBD2 (6 bases). The CDR3 covers 15 residues. Trimming pared 6 bases from V and 2 bases from J, leaving 15 bases between. Per the germline V gene, CDR1 is MNHNS and CDR2 is SASEGT. The CDR3: CASSRRGMFTDTQYF. The CDR3 DNA is TGTGCCAGCAGCAGGAGGGGTATGTTCACAGATACGCAGTATTTT.

V and J are TRBV27 and TRBJ2-3; 9 nucleotides line up with TRBD2. The CDR3 sequence is 15 residues long. CDR1 and CDR2 (germline): MNHEY, SMNVEV (reference sequence). Losses at the gene ends were 3 bases for V and 4 bases for J; bases not matched to a gene: 5. The CDR3 DNA sequence: TGTGCCAGCAGTTTTAGCGGGGGCCCCCCAGATACGCAGTATTTT. Protein: CASSFSGGPPDTQYF.

The chain combines TRBV7-6 with TRBJ2-5, with a weak D call TRBD2 (6 bases). Per the germline V gene, CDR1 is SGHVS and CDR2 is FNYEAQ. This CDR3 spans 14 amino acids. Trimming took 5 bases from V and 5 from J, leaving 15 bases between them. The CDR3 DNA reads as TGTGCCAGCAGCACGGGAAGCCGGGGGGAGACCCAGTACTTC. It encodes CASSTGSRGETQYF.

The chain joins TRBV28 to TRBJ2-7; 12 bases are a match to TRBD1. The V gene end was trimmed by 0 bases and the J gene end by 2 bases; junction bases not matched to a gene: 2. Germline CDR1 and CDR2: MDHEN and SYDVKM. This CDR3 comprises 16 residues. The CDR3 DNA reads as TGTGCCAGCAGTTTATGGGGGACAGGGGGCACCTACGAGCAGTACTTC. Amino acids: CASSLWGTGGTYEQYF.

The CDR3 protein is CSVRGDRGRATNEKLFF. The CDR3 DNA is TGCAGCGTTCGAGGGGACAGGGGGCGAGCAACTAATGAAAAACTGTTTTTT. This sequence joins TRBV29-1 and TRBJ1-4, with 12 bases that match TRBD1. The V and J ends lost 5 bases and 0 bases, in that order; junction bases with no gene match: 7. Looked up from germline, CDR1 is SQVTM and CDR2 is ANQGSEA. The CDR3 sequence is 17 residues long.

The chain couples TRBV5-4 to TRBJ2-7, with 8 positions matching TRBD1. Germline values: CDR1 SGHNT, CDR2 YYREEE (reference sequence). Trimming cost V 4 bases and J 5 bases; bases outside gene matches: 5. This CDR3 comprises 13 residues. The CDR3 nucleotides are TGTGCCAGCAGCATCGGACAGGGCGACGAGCAGTACTTC. It specifies CASSIGQGDEQYF.